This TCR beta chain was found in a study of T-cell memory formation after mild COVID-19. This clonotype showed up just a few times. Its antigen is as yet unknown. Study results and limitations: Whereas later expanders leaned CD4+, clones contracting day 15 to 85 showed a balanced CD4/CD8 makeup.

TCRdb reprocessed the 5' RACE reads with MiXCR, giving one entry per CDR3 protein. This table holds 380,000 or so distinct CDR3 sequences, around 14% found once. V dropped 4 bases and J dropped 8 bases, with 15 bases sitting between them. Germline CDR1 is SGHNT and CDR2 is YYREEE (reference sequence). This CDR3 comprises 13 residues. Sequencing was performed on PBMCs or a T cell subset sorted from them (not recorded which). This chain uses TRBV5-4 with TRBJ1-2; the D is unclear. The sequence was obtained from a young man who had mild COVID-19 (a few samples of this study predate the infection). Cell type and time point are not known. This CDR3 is CASSREVPEGYTF. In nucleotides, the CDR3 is TGTGCCAGCAGCCGCGAAGTCCCGGAGGGCTACACCTTC. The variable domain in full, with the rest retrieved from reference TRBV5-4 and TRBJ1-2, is ETGVTQSPTHLIKTRGQQVTLRCSSQSGHNTVSWYQQALGQGPQFIFQYYREEENGRGNFPPRFSGLQFPNYSSELNVNALELDDSALYLCASSREVPEGYTFGSGTRLTVV.